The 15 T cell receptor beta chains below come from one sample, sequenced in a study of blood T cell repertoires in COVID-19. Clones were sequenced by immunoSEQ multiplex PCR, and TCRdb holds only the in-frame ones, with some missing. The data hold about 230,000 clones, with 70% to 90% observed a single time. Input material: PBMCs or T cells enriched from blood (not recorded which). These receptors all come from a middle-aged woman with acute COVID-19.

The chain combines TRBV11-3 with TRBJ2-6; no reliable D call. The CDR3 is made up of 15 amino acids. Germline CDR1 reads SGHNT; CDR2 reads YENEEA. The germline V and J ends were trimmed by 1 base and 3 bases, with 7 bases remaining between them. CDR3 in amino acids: CASSLVSGGANVLTF. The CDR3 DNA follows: TGTGCCAGCAGCTTAGTGAGTGGTGGGGCCAACGTCCTGACTTTC.

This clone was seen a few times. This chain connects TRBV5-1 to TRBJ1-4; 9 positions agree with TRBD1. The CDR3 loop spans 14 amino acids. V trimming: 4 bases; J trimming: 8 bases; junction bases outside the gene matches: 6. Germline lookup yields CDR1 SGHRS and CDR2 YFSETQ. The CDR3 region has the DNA TGCGCCAGCAGCGTGGGACAGGGATCCGAAAAACTGTTTTTT. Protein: CASSVGQGSEKLFF.

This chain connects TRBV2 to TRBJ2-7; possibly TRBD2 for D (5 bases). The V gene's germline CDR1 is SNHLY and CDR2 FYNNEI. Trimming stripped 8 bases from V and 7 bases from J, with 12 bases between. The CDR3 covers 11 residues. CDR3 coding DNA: TGTGCCAGCGGAAACTGGAGGGAGCAGTACGTC. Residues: CASGNWREQYV.

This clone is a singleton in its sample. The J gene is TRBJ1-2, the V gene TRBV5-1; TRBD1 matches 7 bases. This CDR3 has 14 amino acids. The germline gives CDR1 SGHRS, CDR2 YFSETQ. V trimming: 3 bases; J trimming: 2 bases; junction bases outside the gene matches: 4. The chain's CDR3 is CASSSGTANYGYTF. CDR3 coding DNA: TGCGCCAGCAGCTCGGGGACAGCCAACTATGGCTACACCTTC.

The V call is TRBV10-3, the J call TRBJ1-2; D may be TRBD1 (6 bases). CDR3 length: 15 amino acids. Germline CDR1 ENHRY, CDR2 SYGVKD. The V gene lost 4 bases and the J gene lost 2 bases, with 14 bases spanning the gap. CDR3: CAISADSYLNYGYTF. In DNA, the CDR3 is TGTGCCATCAGTGCGGACAGCTATCTCAACTATGGCTACACCTTC.

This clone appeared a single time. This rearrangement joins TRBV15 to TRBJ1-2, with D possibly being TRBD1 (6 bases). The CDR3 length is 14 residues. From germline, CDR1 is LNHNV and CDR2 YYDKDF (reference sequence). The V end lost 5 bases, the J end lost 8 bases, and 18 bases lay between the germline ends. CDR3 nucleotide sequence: TGTGCCACCAGCCCATCACAGGGTCTAGAGGGCTACACCTTC. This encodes CATSPSQGLEGYTF.

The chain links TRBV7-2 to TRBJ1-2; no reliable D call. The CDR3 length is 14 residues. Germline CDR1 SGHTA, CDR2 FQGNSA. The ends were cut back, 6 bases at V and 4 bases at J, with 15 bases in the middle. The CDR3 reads CASSTSPGPYGYTF. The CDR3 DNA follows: TGTGCCAGCAGTACAAGCCCAGGCCCCTATGGCTACACCTTC. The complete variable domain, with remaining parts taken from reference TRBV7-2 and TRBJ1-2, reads GAGVSQSPSNKVTEKGKDVELRCDPISGHTALYWYRQSLGQGLEFLIYFQGNSAPDKSGLPSDRFSAERTGGSVSTLTIQRTQQEDSAVYLCASSTSPGPYGYTFGSGTRLTVV.

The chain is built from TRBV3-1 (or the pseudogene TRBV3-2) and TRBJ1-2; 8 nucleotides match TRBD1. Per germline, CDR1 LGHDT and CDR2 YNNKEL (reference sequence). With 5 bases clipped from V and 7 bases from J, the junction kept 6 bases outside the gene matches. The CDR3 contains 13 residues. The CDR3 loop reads CASSSTGGAGYTF. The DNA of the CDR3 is TGTGCCAGCAGCTCTACAGGGGGGGCTGGCTACACCTTC.

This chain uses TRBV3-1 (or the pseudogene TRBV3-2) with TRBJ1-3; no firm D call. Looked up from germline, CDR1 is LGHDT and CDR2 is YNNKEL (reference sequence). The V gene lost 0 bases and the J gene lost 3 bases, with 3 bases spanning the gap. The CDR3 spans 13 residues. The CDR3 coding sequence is TGTGCCAGCAGCCAAGACGGTGGAAACACCATATATTTT. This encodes CASSQDGGNTIYF.

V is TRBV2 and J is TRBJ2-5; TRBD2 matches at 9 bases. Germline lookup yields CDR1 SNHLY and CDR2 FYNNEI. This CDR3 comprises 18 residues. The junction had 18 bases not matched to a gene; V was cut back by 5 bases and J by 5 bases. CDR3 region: CASSLYAGGKGGRETQYF. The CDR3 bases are TGTGCCAGCAGTCTCTACGCGGGAGGGAAGGGAGGCCGGGAGACCCAGTACTTC.

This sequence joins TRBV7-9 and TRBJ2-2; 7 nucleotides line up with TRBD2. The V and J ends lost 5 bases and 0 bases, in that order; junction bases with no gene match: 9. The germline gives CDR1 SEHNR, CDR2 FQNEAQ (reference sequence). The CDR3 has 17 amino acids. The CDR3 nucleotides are TGTGCCAGCAGCCTACGCTTAGGACTAGCGAACACCGGGGAGCTGTTTTTT. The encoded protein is CASSLRLGLANTGELFF.

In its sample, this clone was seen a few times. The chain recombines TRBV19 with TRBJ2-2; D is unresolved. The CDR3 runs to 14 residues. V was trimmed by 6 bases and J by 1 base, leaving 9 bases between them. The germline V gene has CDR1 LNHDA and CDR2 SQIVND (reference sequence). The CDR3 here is CASRTALNTGELFF. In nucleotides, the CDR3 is TGTGCCAGTAGAACAGCTTTGAACACCGGGGAGCTGTTTTTT.

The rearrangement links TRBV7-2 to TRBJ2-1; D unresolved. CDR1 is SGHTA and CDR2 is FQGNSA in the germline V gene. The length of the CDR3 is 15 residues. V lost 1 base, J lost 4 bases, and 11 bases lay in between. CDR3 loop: CASSLDGSRYNEQFF. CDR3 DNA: TGTGCCAGCAGCTTAGATGGTTCCAGGTACAATGAGCAGTTCTTC.

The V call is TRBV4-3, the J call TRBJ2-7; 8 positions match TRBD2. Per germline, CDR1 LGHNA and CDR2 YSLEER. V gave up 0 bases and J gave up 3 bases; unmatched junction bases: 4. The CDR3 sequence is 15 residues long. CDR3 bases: TGCGCCAGCAGCCAAGATCCAGCGGGGGTCTACGAGCAGTACTTC. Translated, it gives CASSQDPAGVYEQYF.

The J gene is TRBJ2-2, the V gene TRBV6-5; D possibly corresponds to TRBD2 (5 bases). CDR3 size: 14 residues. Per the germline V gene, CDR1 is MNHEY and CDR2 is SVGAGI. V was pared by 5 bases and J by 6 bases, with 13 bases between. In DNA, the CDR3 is TGTGCCAGCAGTAACCGGGCGGGCGCCGGGGAGCTGTTTTTT. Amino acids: CASSNRAGAGELFF.